The text below deals with one T cell receptor (beta chain). No antigen is known for it. The data are from a study of cytomegalovirus exposure and HLA in healthy donors. Overall study: In an early release, HLA-typed donors contributed approximately 80 million unique TCR sequences. Overall study findings and caveats: In most subjects, TCR beta sequences reportedly gave accurate predictions of HLA-A and HLA-B alleles. In an earlier analysis, about 87% or about 30%: the productive usage of most TCR beta V segments. Some segments of the V type, notably TRBV6-2 and TRBV6-3, were excluded as indistinguishable.

After removal of 4 bases from V and 7 bases from J, the junction contained 10 bases not matched to a gene. The CDR3 spans 16 residues. Germline values: CDR1 SNHLY, CDR2 FYNNEI. PCR involved 60 Vbeta and 13 Jbeta primers. Measured with immunoSEQ multiplex PCR; TCRdb has only the in-frame clones, and not every one. The data contain roughly 99,000 clones, approximately 81% of them singletons. The sequence was collected from a man between 25 and 39 years old in good health and CMV-seronegative. The V gene is TRBV2, the J gene TRBJ1-5; the match to TRBD1 covers 10 bases. The source material was PBMCs. In DNA form, the CDR3 reads TGTGCCAGCAGTGTGCCCGACAGGGGGCGAAGGCAGCCCCAGCATTTT. Amino acid sequence: CASSVPDRGRRQPQHF.